This is a list of T cell receptor beta chains from one sample in a study of T-cell reconstitution after alpha-beta-depleted transplantation in children. MiXCR, run by TCRdb on the PCR reads, gives a single entry per CDR3 protein. The sample includes 130,000 or so distinct CDR3 sequences, 9.5% to 10% of them seen just once. The sequencing here drew on PBMCs, mostly from graft donor cells, taken 180 days after TCRalphabeta/CD19-depleted stem cell transplant. The receptors here all came from a girl in the first two years of life who had a stem cell transplant for combined immunodeficiency, so the T cells may come from the graft donor. The CDR3 runs from the conserved cysteine through the conserved F or W. A D gene is named only where the DNA matches it firmly.

D	V	J	CDR3
TRBD1	TRBV7-3	TRBJ1-2	CASSLNRGEGYTF
-	TRBV3-1	TRBJ2-2	CASSQVRTANTGELFF
-	TRBV20-1	TRBJ1-2	CSARPRPLDGYTF
TRBD1	TRBV18	TRBJ1-2	CASSPSGTGSLGYTF
-	TRBV5-5	TRBJ2-5	CASSHAGLMVSPDF
-	TRBV20-1	TRBJ1-5	CSAPNRVSNQPQHF
-	TRBV4-2	TRBJ2-3	CASSQTGGTEGSTDTQYF
TRBD1	TRBV27	TRBJ2-7	CASTSLTGVEQYF
-	TRBV10-2	TRBJ2-7	CASSERGGGHYEQYF
TRBD1	TRBV20-1	TRBJ1-3	CSARRTGGNTIYF
TRBD1	TRBV25-1	TRBJ2-3	CASSGPIRDRIRRDTQYF
-	TRBV27	TRBJ2-1	CASSLPGNEQFF
-	TRBV12-3/TRBV12-4	TRBJ2-3	CASSFGGKGEQYF
-	TRBV10-3	TRBJ2-2	CAISERRPAGELFF
TRBD2	TRBV29-1	TRBJ2-1	CSVGEGPYNEQFF
-	TRBV19	TRBJ2-2	CASVPRWGTGELFF
TRBD2	TRBV7-2	TRBJ2-7	CASSPIGRGGYEQYF
TRBD2	TRBV20-1	TRBJ2-1	CSARLAGYNEQFF
TRBD2	TRBV5-1	TRBJ2-1	CASSEAGERYNEQFF
-	TRBV21-1	TRBJ1-5	CASSKEVLNQPQHF
-	TRBV20-1	TRBJ2-5	CSAREEETQYF
-	TRBV5-1	TRBJ2-3	CASSVRDTQYF